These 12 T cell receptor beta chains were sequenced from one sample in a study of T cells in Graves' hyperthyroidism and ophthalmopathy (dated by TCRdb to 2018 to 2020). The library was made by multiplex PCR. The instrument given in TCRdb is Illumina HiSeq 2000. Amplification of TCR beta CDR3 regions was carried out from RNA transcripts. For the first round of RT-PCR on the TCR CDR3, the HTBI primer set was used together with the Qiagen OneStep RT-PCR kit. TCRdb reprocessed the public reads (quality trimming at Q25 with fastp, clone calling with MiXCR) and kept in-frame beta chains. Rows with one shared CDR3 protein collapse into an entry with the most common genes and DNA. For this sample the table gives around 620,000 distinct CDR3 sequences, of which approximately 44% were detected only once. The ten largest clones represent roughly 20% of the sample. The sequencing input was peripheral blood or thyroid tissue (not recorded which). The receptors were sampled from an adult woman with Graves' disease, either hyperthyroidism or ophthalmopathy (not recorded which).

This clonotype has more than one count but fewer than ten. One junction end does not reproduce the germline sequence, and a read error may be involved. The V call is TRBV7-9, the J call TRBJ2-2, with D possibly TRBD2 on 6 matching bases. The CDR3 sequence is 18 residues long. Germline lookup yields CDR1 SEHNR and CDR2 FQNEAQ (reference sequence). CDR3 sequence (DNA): TGCGCCAGCAGAAAAATCCCACAGCGGGCAGTGAACACCGGGGAGCTGTTTTTT. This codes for CASRKIPQRAVNTGELFF.

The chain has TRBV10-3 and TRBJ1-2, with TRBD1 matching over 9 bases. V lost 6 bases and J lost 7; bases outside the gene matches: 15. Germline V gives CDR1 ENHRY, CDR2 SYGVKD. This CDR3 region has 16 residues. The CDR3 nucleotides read TGTGCCATCAGGTACACCGCCGGGACAGGGTCGTCTGGCTACACCTTC. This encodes CAIRYTAGTGSSGYTF.

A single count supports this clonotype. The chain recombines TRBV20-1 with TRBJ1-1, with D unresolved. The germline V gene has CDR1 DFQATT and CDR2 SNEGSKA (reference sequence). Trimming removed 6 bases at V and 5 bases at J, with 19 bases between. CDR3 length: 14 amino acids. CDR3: CSASGAGRTTEAFF. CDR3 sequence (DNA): TGCAGTGCCAGCGGTGCCGGACGAACAACTGAAGCTTTCTTT.

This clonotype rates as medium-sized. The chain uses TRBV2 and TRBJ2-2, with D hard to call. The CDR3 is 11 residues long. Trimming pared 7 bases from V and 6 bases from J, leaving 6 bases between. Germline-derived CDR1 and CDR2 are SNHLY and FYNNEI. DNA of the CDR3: TGTGCCAGCATCGAGGCCGGGGAGCTGTTTTTT. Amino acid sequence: CASIEAGELFF.

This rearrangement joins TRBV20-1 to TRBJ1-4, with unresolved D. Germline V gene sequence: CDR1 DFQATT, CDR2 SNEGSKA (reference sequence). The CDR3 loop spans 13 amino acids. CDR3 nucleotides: TGCAGAGGCGGGCTGCAAACTAATGAAAAACTGTTTTTT. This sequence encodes CRGGLQTNEKLFF.

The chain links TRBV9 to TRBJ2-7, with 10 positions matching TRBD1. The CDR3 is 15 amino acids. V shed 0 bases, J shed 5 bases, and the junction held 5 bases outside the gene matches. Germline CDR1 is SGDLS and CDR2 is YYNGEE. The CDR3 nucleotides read TGTGCCAGCAGCGTAGGGGGACAGGGGTCCGACGAGCAGTACTTC. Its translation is CASSVGGQGSDEQYF.

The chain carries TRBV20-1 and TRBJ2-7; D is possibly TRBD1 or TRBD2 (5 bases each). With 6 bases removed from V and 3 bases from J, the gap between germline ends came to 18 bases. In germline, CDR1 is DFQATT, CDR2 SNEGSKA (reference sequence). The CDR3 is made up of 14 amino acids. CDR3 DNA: TGCAGTGCGACGGTGGGGAAGAGGGGCTACGAGCAGTACTTC. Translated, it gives CSATVGKRGYEQYF.

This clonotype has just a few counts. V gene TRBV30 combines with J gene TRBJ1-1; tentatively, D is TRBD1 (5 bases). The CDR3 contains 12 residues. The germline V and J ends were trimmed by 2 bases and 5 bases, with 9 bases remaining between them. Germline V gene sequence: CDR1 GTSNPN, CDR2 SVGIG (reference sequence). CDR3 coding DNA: TGTGCCTGGAGTCCGGGGGGGACTGAAGCTTTCTTT. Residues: CAWSPGGTEAFF.

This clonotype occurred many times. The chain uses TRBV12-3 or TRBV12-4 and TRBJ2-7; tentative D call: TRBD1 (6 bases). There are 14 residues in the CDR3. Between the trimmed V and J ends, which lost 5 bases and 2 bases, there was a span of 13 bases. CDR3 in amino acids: CASSEDRNPYEQYF. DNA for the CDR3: TGTGCCAGCAGTGAAGACAGGAACCCCTACGAGCAGTACTTC.

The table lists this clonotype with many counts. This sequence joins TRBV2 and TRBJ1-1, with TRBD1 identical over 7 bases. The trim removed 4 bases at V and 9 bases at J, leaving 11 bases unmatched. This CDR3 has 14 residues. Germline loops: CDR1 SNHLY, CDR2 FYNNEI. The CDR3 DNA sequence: TGTGCCAGCAGTGGGGACAGACGGGGCTCTCAAGCTTTCTTT. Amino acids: CASSGDRRGSQAFF.

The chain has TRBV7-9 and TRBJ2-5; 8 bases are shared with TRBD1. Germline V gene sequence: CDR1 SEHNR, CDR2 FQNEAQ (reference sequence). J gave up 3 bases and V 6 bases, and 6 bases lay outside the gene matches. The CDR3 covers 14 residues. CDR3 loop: CASSPQGAEETQYF. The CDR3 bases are TGTGCCAGCAGTCCCCAGGGGGCGGAAGAGACCCAGTACTTC.

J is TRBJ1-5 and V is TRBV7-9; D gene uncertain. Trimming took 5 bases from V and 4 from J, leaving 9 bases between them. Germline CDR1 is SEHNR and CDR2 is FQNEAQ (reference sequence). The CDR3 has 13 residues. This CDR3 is CASSDEANQPQHF. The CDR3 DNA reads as TGTGCCAGCAGCGACGAAGCGAATCAGCCCCAGCATTTT.